This T cell receptor beta chain derives from a study of glioma-infiltrating T cells after dendritic cell vaccination. Study-wide background: Samples are from glioblastoma patients in Phase I and II dendritic cell vaccine trials. Patients received autologous tumor lysate-pulsed dendritic cell vaccination between about 2003 and 2012. Dendritic cells derived from monocytes and pulsed with autologous tumor lysate formed the vaccine.

The CDR3 has 17 residues. V lost 1 base and J lost 4; bases outside the gene matches: 8. Germline loops: CDR1 LGHNA, CDR2 YNFKEQ. This clone was recorded a few times. The assay was immunoSEQ multiplex PCR, and TCRdb's table has in-frame clones only and misses some. The sample lists roughly 62,000 clones; just under 85% were seen once. Noted time point: after dendritic cell vaccination, including at tumor progression/relapse. Sample: blood, taken after dendritic cell vaccination. The V gene is TRBV4-2, the J gene TRBJ2-3; 10 bases agree with TRBD2. This clonotype was obtained from a human donor with glioblastoma. The CDR3 loop reads CASSQVRAGGPSDTQYF. CDR3 nucleotides: TGTGCCAGCAGCCAAGTTAGAGCGGGGGGGCCTTCAGATACGCAGTATTTT.